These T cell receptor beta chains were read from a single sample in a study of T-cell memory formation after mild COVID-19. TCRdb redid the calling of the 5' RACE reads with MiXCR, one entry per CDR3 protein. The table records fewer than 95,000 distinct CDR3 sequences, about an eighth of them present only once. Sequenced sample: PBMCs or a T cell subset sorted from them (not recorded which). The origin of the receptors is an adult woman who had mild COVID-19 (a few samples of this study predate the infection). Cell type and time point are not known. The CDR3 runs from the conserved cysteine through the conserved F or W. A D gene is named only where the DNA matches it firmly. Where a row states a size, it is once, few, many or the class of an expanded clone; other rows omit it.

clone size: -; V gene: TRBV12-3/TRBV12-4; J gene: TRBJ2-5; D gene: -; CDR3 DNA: TGTGCCAGCAGTTTGCTTCTTACGGAGGAGACCCAGTACTTC; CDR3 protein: CASSLLLTEETQYF
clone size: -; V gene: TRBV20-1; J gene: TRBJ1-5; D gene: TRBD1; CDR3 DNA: TGCAGTGCTAGACTGGGACAGGGGGCCTATCAGCCCCAGCATTTT; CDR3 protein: CSARLGQGAYQPQHF
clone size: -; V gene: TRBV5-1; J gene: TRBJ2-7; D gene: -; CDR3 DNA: TGCGCCAGCAGCTTGAACAGATTATACGAGCAGTACTTC; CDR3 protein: CASSLNRLYEQYF
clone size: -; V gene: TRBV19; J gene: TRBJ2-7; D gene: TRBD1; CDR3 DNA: TGTGCCAGTAGTTTTGAGGGGGCGAACGAGCAGTACTTC; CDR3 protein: CASSFEGANEQYF
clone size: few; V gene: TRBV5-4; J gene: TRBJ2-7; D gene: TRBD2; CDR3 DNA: TGTGCCAGCAGCGCGACTAGCGGGGGGTACGAGCAGTACTTC; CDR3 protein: CASSATSGGYEQYF
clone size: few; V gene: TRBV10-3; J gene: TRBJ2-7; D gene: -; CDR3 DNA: TGTGCCATCTTTGGGGGCTACGAGCAGTACTTC; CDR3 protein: CAIFGGYEQYF
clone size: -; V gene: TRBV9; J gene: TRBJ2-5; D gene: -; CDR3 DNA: TGTGCCAGCAGCGGCCTACAAGGGACCCAGTACTTC; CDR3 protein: CASSGLQGTQYF
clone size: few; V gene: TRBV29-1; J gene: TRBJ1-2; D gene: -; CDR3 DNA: TGCAGCGCCTCAGGACAATCCCACTATGGCTACACCTTC; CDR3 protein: CSASGQSHYGYTF
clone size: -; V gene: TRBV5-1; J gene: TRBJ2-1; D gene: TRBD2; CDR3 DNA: TGCGCCAGCAGCTTGAACCCTAGCGGTGGATACAATGAGCAGTTCTTC; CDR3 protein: CASSLNPSGGYNEQFF
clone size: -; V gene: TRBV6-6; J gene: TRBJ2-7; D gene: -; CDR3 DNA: TGTGCCAGCAGTTACTCAGGTGACGGCCTCTACGAGCAGTACTTC; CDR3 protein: CASSYSGDGLYEQYF
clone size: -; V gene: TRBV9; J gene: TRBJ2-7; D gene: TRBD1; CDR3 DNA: TGTGCCAGCAGCGCGGGGACAGGGCTTCGCGAGCAGTACTTC; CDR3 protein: CASSAGTGLREQYF
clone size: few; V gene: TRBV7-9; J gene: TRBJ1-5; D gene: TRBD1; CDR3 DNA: TGTGCCAGCAGCTTACCGACAGGGGGCTTGCAGCCCCAGCATTTT; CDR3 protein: CASSLPTGGLQPQHF
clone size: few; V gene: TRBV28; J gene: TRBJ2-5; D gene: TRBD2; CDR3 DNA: TGTGCCAGCAGTTTGGCTAGCGGGTTCCCCCAAGAGACCCAGTACTTC; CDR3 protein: CASSLASGFPQETQYF
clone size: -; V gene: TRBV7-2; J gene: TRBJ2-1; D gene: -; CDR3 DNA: TGTGCCAGCAGCTTAGTACTAGCCGGAGCGTACTCCTACAATGAGCAGTTCTTC; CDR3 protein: CASSLVLAGAYSYNEQFF
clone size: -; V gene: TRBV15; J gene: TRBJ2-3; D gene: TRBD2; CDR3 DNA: TGTGCCACCAGCAGAGATCGGACTAGCGGATACACAGATACGCAGTATTTT; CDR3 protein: CATSRDRTSGYTDTQYF
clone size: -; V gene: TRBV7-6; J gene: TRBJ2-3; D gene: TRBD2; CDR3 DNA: TGTGCCAGCAGCTTAGGGGGGACTAGCGAGAGCACAGATACGCAGTATTTT; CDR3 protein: CASSLGGTSESTDTQYF
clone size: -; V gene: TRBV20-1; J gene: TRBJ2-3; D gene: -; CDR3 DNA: TGCAGTGCCAGAACAGATACGCAGTATTTT; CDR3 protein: CSARTDTQYF
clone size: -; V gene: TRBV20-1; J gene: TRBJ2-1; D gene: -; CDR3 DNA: TGCAGTGCTAGAGATTCCAAGGGGCATGAGCAGTTCTTC; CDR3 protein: CSARDSKGHEQFF
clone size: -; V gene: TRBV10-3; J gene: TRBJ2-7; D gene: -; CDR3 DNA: TGTGCCATCAGTGAGTCGGGTGAGCAGTACTTC; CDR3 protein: CAISESGEQYF
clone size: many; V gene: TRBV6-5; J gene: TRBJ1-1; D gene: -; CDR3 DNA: TGTGCCAGCAGCCTGGCTGTGGCAGGCACTGAAGCTTTCTTT; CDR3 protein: CASSLAVAGTEAFF
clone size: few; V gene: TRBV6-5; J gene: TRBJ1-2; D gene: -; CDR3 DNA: TGTGCCAGCAGTTACTCCACAGGTCGCTATGGCTACACCTTC; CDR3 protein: CASSYSTGRYGYTF
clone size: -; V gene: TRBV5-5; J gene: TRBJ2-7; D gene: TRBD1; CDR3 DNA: TGTGCCAGCAACCCACAGGGGAACCACGAGCAGTACTTC; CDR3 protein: CASNPQGNHEQYF
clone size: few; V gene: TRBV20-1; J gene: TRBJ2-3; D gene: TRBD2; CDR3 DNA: TGCAGTGCTAGAGATGGTTATCTAGCGGGAGGGCCGGAATTCGGCACAGATACGCAGTATTTT; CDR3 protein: CSARDGYLAGGPEFGTDTQYF
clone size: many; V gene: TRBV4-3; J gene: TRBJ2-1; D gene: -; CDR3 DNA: TGCGCCAGCAGCCCAGACAGCTACAATGAGCAGTTCTTC; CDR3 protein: CASSPDSYNEQFF
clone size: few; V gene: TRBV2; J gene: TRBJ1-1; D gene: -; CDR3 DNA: TGTCTCGCCTGGAGGAGGGGGTTGAACACTGAAGCTTTCTTT; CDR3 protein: CLAWRRGLNTEAFF
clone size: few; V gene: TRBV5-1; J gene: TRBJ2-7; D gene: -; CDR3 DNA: TGCGCCAGCACCCCGGACCTTTTCCCTTCCTACGAGCAGTACTTC; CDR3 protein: CASTPDLFPSYEQYF
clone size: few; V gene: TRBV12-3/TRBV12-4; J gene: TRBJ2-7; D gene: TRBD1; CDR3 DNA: TGTGCCAGCAGTTCGACAGGGGGCGAGCAGTACTTC; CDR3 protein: CASSSTGGEQYF
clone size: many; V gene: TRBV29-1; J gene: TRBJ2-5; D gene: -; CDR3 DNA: TGCAGCGTTGTTGGAGGGGAATATCCGGAGACCCAGTACTTC; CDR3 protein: CSVVGGEYPETQYF
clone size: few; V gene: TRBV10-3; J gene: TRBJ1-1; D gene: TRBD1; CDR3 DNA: TGTGCCACAGACCCGGGACAGGGAATAACTGAAGCTTTCTTT; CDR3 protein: CATDPGQGITEAFF
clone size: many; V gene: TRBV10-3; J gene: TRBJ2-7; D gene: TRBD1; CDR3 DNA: TGTGCCATCAGTGAGCTTGGGACAGGGTCTTACGAGCAGTACTTC; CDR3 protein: CAISELGTGSYEQYF
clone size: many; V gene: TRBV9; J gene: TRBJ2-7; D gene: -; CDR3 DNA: TGTGCCAGCAGCGTAGGATCGACAGTAGGGGACGAGCAGTACTTC; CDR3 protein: CASSVGSTVGDEQYF
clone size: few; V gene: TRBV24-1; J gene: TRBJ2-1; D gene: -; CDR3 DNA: TGTGCCACCAGTGATCGGGACAACTGGCCGCAGTTCTTC; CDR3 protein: CATSDRDNWPQFF